The 23 T cell receptor beta chains below all came from one sample that was sequenced in a study of blood T cell repertoires in COVID-19 (dated by TCRdb to the early 2020s). Receptor amplification or capture employed the immunoSEQ multiplex PCR assay. Here the immuneACCESS table is served through TCRdb, limited to in-frame sequences with V and J called. Missing clones are a known gap in these copies; in checked studies unresolved V genes cover under half, and the rest lacks a known reason. For this sample the table gives fewer than 200,000 clones, of which under 90% were detected only once. The ten largest clones represent under 2.5% of the sample. Sample: peripheral blood. The receptors shown here come from a woman aged 80 or older with acute or convalescent COVID-19.

In regard to this clone: The sample has other DNA sequences that encode this CDR3 too. V is TRBV5-1 and J is TRBJ1-1; D is unclear. Per the germline V gene, CDR1 is SGHRS and CDR2 is YFSETQ. This CDR3 comprises 14 residues. Trimming stripped 0 bases from V and 1 base from J, with 7 bases between. The CDR3 sequence is CASSLDSSNTEAFF. The CDR3 DNA reads as TGCGCCAGCAGCTTGGACAGCTCGAACACTGAAGCTTTCTTT.

In this sample, this clone turned up once. The V gene is TRBV7-8, the J gene TRBJ1-3, with D unclear. The CDR3 is made up of 12 amino acids. Germline V gene lookup returns CDR1 SGHVS and CDR2 FQNEAQ. Trimming stripped 5 bases from V and 7 bases from J, with 9 bases between. The CDR3 loop is CASSLEVNTIYF. The CDR3 coding sequence is TGTGCCAGCAGCCTGGAGGTCAACACCATATATTTT. Looking up the rest from reference TRBV7-8 and TRBJ1-3 gives the full variable domain: GAGVSQSPRYKVAKRGQDVALRCDPISGHVSLFWYQQALGQGPEFLTYFQNEAQLDKSGLPSDRFFAERPEGSVSTLKIQRTQQEDSAVYLCASSLEVNTIYFGEGSWLTVV.

V and J are TRBV24-1 and TRBJ1-5, with D possibly TRBD1 on 6 matching bases. V was cut by 8 bases and J by 0 bases, with 13 bases left in between. The germline gives CDR1 KGHDR, CDR2 SFDVKD. This CDR3 spans 15 amino acids. The DNA of the CDR3 is TGTGCCACCATACAGGGCCGGGATAGCAATCAGCCCCAGCATTTT. Its protein is CATIQGRDSNQPQHF.

CDR3 sequence reads: CAINPERNTEAFF. As DNA, the CDR3 is TGTGCCATCAATCCCGAGAGGAACACTGAAGCTTTCTTT. The chain combines TRBV10-3 with TRBJ1-1; no firm D call. Trimming stripped 7 bases from V and 1 base from J, with 10 bases between. From germline, CDR1 is ENHRY and CDR2 SYGVKD. This CDR3 is built from 13 residues.

This clone has only one observation. This chain uses TRBV19 with TRBJ2-2; D is perhaps TRBD1 (5 bases). V dropped 4 bases and J dropped 2 bases, with 17 bases sitting between them. Germline V lookup: CDR1 LNHDA, CDR2 SQIVND (reference sequence). The CDR3 runs to 17 residues. CDR3 in DNA: TGTGCCAGTAGTACCCACCCCGCCAGGGAAAACACCGGGGAGCTGTTTTTT. It encodes CASSTHPARENTGELFF.

The V gene is TRBV11-2, the J gene TRBJ1-1; 7 bases fit TRBD1. This CDR3 has 15 residues. V trimming: 4 bases; J trimming: 1 base; junction bases outside the gene matches: 6. Per the germline V gene, CDR1 is SGHAT and CDR2 is FQNNGV. The CDR3 loop is CASSWGTARNTEAFF. CDR3 sequence (DNA): TGTGCCAGCAGCTGGGGGACAGCGAGGAACACTGAAGCTTTCTTT.

This chain links TRBV7-9 with TRBJ1-2, with D possibly matching TRBD1 (6 bases). This CDR3 has 14 amino acids. Germline CDR1 reads SEHNR; CDR2 reads FQNEAQ (reference sequence). V shed 1 base and J shed 7 bases, with 13 bases lying between them. This chain's CDR3 is CASSLGSTGSGYTF. CDR3 coding DNA: TGTGCCAGCAGCTTAGGTTCGACAGGCTCTGGCTACACCTTC.

This clone showed up just once. The chain combines TRBV18 with TRBJ1-4, with 9 bases that match TRBD1. This CDR3 has 16 amino acids. Germline V lookup: CDR1 KGHSH, CDR2 LQKENI. V was clipped by 1 base and J by 8 bases; unmatched bases: 8. The CDR3 region has the DNA TGTGCCAGCTCACCACTGAGACCGGGACAGGGAGAAAAACTGTTTTTT. This sequence encodes CASSPLRPGQGEKLFF.

The V and J genes are TRBV30 and TRBJ1-5; D gene uncertain. The CDR3 contains 15 residues. Germline CDR1 GTSNPN, CDR2 SVGIG (reference sequence). The ends were cut back, 3 bases at V and 3 bases at J, with 15 bases in the middle. The DNA of the CDR3 is TGTGCCTGGAGCGGAGACGGACTATCCAATCAGCCCCAGCATTTT. Amino acid sequence: CAWSGDGLSNQPQHF.

The V call is TRBV6-2 or TRBV6-3, the J call TRBJ2-3, with D possibly matching TRBD1 (6 bases). This CDR3 has 15 residues. Germline V gene sequence: CDR1 MNHEY, CDR2 SVGEGT. Trimming shortened V by 2 bases and J by 5 bases, and 14 bases separated the two germline ends. The CDR3 region is CASSYTSGDRDTQYF. CDR3 DNA: TGTGCCAGCAGTTACACCTCAGGGGATAGAGATACGCAGTATTTT.

This clone was recorded once. The genes are TRBV2 and TRBJ2-7, with 10 bases fitting TRBD2. Germline trimming cut 4 bases from V and 5 bases from J; bases unmatched to any gene: 8. Germline CDR1 reads SNHLY; CDR2 reads FYNNEI. The CDR3 has 15 amino acids. The CDR3 spells CASSGLAGARNEQYF. In DNA form, the CDR3 reads TGTGCCAGCAGTGGGCTAGCGGGAGCACGGAACGAGCAGTACTTC.

The CDR3 bases are TGTGCCAGCAGATTACTTGTGGGGCCGGATCAGCCCCAGCATTTT. Amino acids: CASRLLVGPDQPQHF. This chain connects TRBV6-5 to TRBJ1-5; the D gene is possibly TRBD1 (5 bases). The CDR3 has 15 amino acids. V was pared by 6 bases and J by 5 bases, with 17 bases between. Germline CDR1 MNHEY, CDR2 SVGAGI.

The J gene is TRBJ2-7, the V gene TRBV21-1; no DNA check was done on the table's D call, TRBD1. TRBV21-1 is recorded as a pseudogene. The CDR3 extends over 15 amino acids. CDR3 DNA: TGTGCCAGCACTACCTCCGGGACAGGGGGCTACGAGCAGTACTTC. This gives the protein CASTTSGTGGYEQYF.

The gene calls are TRBV7-9 and TRBJ2-5, with D maybe TRBD1 (6 bases). V was shortened by 2 bases and J by 5 bases, with 15 bases between the two germline ends. CDR1 is SEHNR, CDR2 FQNEAQ, per germline (reference sequence). This CDR3 contains 15 residues. CDR3 loop: CASSLRSGHGETQYF. In DNA, the CDR3 is TGTGCCAGCAGCTTAAGGTCGGGACATGGGGAGACCCAGTACTTC.

The rearrangement uses TRBV19 and TRBJ1-3; D gene uncertain. Germline V gene lookup returns CDR1 LNHDA and CDR2 SQIVND (reference sequence). Deletions cut 7 bases from V and 7 bases from J, with 17 bases between. The CDR3 runs 14 residues. In nucleotides, the CDR3 is TGTGCCAGTACAACGACGGTACTAGGGAACACCATATATTTT. Encoded protein: CASTTTVLGNTIYF.

J is TRBJ1-2 and V is TRBV10-2, with a weak D call TRBD1 (5 bases). The CDR3 contains 15 residues. Germline V gives CDR1 WSHSY, CDR2 SAAADI. Trimming removed 4 bases from V and 2 bases from J, with 14 bases in between. The CDR3: CASSAGDLSNYGYTF. DNA for the CDR3: TGCGCCAGCAGTGCGGGGGACCTCTCAAACTATGGCTACACCTTC.

V gene TRBV7-2 combines with J gene TRBJ2-7, with D hard to call. Germline lookup yields CDR1 SGHTA and CDR2 FQGNSA. V lost 2 bases to trimming and J lost 2 bases, with 13 bases between them. The CDR3 spans 15 residues. DNA for the CDR3: TGTGCCAGCAGCTTATATCCGGAGCCGACCTACGAGCAGTACTTC. Protein: CASSLYPEPTYEQYF.

The genes are TRBV30 and TRBJ2-5; 8 nucleotides line up with TRBD1. The CDR3 is made up of 17 amino acids. The V gene's germline CDR1 is GTSNPN and CDR2 SVGIG (reference sequence). Trimming removed 1 base from V and 5 bases from J; junction bases left unmatched: 15. The CDR3 nucleotides are TGTGCCTGGAGTGACAAAATCCCAGGACAGGGCGGGGAGACCCAGTACTTC. Its protein product is CAWSDKIPGQGGETQYF.

This sequence joins TRBV7-2 and TRBJ2-3; TRBD1 matches at 7 bases. Germline V gives CDR1 SGHTA, CDR2 FQGNSA. The CDR3 loop spans 15 amino acids. Trimming took 5 bases from V and 3 from J; bases not matched to a gene: 8. CDR3 nucleotide sequence: TGTGCCAGCAGCCCAGGTCCAGGGGGAACAGATACGCAGTATTTT. This gives the protein CASSPGPGGTDTQYF.

The chain couples TRBV7-2 to TRBJ2-3; 8 nucleotides line up with TRBD1. Germline values: CDR1 SGHTA, CDR2 FQGNSA. The V segment lost 1 base and the J segment 3 bases; nucleotides outside the gene matches: 3. The CDR3 is 15 amino acids. CDR3 nucleotide sequence: TGTGCCAGCAGCTTAGTTACAGGGGGAACAGATACGCAGTATTTT. Residues: CASSLVTGGTDTQYF.

The chain has TRBV7-9 and TRBJ2-3; 7 positions match TRBD2. The CDR3 has 15 amino acids. The germline CDR1 and CDR2 sequences are SEHNR and FQNEAQ (reference sequence). Trimming cost V 5 bases and J 1 base; bases outside gene matches: 6. CDR3 loop: CASSPRAGGTDTQYF. In DNA, the CDR3 is TGTGCCAGCAGCCCACGGGCGGGAGGCACAGATACGCAGTATTTT. The whole variable domain, remainder taken from reference TRBV7-9 and TRBJ2-3, is DTGVSQNPRHKITKRGQNVTFRCDPISEHNRLYWYRQTLGQGPEFLTYFQNEAQLEKSRLLSDRFSAERPKGSFSTLEIQRTEQGDSAMYLCASSPRAGGTDTQYFGPGTRLTVL.

The J gene is TRBJ2-1, the V gene TRBV28, with 13 bases identical to TRBD2. The germline gives CDR1 MDHEN, CDR2 SYDVKM. The CDR3 has 17 residues. V was pared by 7 bases and J by 5 bases, with 11 bases of the junction left unmatched. This CDR3 is CASNSQKGLAGNNEQFF. The CDR3, as DNA: TGTGCCAGCAACAGCCAGAAGGGACTAGCGGGGAACAATGAGCAGTTCTTC. The variable domain in full, completed from reference TRBV28 and TRBJ2-1, reads DVKVTQSSRYLVKRTGEKVFLECVQDMDHENMFWYRQDPGLGLRLIYFSYDVKMKEKGDIPEGYSVSREKKERFSLILESASTNQTSMYLCASNSQKGLAGNNEQFFGPGTRLTVL.

The chain employs TRBV5-1 and TRBJ2-2; maybe TRBD2 (7 bases). Trimming stripped 3 bases from V and 5 bases from J, with 20 bases between. The CDR3 runs to 17 residues. Looked up from germline, CDR1 is SGHRS and CDR2 is YFSETQ. The CDR3 sequence is CASSSHEGEGRTGELFF. CDR3 bases: TGCGCCAGCAGCTCCCATGAGGGGGAGGGCCGAACCGGGGAGCTGTTTTTT.